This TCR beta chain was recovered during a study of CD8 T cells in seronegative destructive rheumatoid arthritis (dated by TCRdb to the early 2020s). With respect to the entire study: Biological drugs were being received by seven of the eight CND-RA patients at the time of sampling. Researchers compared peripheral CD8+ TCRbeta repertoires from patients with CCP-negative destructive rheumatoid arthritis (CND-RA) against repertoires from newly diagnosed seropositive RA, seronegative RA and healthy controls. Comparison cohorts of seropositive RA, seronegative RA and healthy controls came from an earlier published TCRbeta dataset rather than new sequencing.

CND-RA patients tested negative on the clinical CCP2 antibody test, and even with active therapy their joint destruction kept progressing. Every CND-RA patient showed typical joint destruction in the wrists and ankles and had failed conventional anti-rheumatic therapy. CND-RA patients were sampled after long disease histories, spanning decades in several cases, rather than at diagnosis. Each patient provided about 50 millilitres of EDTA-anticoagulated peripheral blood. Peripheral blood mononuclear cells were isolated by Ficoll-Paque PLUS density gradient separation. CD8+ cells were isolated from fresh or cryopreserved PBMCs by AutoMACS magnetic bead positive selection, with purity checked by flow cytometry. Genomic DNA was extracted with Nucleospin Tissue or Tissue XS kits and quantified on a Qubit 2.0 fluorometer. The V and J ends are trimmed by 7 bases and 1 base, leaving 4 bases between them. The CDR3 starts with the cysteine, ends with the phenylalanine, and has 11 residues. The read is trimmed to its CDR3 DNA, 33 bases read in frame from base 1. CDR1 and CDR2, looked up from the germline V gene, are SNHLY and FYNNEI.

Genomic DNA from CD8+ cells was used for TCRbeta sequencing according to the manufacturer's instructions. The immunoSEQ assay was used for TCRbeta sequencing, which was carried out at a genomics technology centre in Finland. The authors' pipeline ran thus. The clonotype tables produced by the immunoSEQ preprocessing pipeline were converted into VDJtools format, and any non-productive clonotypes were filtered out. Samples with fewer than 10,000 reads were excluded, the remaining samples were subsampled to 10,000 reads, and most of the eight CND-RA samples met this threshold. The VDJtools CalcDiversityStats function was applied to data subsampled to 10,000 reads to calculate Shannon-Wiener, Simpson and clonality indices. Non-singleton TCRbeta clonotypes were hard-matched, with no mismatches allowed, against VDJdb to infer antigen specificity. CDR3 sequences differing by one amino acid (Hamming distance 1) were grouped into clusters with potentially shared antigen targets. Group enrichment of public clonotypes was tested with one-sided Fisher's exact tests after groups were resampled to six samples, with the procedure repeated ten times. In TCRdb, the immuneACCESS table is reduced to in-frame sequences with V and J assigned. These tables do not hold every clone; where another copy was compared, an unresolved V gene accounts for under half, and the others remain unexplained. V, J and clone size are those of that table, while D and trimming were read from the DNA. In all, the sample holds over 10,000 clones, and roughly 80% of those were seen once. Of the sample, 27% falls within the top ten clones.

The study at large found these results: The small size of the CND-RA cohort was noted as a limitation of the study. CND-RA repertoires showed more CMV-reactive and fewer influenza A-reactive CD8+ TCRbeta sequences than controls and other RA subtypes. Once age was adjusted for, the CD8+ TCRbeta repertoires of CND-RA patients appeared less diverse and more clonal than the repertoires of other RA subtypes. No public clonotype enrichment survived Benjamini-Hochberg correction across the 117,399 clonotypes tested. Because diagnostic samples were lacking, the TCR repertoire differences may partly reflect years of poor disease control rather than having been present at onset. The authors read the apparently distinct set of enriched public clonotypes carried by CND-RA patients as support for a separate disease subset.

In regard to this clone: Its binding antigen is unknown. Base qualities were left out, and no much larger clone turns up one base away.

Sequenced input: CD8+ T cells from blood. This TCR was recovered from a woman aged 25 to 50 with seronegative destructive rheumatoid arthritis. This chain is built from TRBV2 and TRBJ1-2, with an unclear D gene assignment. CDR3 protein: CASTLNYGYTF. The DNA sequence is TGTGCCAGCACCCTTAACTATGGCTACACCTTC.